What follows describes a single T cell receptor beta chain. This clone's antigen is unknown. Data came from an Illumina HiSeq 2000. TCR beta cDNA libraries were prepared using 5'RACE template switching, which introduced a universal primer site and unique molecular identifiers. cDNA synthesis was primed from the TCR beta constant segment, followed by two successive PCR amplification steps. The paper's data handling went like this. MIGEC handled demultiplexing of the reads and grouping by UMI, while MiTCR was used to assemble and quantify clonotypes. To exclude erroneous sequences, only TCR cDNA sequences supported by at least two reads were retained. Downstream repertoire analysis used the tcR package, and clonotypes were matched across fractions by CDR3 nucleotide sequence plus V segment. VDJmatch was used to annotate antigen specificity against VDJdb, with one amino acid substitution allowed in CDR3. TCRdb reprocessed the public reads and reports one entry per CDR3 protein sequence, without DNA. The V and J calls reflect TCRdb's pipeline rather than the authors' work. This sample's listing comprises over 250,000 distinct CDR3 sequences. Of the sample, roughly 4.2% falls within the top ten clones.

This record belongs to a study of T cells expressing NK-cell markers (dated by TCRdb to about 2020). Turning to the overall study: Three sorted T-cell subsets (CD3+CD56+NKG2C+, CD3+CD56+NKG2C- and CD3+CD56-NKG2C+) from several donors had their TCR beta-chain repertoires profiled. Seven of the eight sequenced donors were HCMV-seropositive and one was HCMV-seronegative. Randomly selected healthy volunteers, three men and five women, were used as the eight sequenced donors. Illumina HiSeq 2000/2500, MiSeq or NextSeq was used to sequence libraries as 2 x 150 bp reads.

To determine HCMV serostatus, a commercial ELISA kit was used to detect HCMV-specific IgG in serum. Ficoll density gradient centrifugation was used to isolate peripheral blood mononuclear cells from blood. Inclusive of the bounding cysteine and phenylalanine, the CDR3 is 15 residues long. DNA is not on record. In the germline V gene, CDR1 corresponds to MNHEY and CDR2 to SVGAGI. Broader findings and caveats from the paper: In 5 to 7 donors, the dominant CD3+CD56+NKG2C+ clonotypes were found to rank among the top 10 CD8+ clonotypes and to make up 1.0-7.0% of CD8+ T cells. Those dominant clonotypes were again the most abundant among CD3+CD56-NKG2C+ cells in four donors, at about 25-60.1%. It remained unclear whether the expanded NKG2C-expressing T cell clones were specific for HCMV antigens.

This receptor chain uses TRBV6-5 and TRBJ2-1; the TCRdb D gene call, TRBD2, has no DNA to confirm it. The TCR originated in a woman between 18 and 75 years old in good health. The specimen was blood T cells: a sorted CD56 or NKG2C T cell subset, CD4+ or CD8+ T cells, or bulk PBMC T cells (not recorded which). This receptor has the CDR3 CASSSPSGIRNEQFF.